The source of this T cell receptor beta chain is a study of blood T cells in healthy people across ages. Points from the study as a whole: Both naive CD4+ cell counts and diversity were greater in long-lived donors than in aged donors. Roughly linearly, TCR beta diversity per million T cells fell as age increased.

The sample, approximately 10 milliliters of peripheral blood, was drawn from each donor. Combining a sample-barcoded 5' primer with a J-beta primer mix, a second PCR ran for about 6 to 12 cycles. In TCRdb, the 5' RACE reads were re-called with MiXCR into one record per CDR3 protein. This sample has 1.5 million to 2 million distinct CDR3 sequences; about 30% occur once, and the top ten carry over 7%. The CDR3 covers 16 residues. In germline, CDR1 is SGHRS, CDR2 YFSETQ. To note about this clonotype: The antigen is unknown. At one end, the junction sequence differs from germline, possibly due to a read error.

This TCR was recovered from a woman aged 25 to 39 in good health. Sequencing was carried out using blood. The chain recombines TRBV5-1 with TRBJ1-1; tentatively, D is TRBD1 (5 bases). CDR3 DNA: TGCGCCAGCGGCTTCTCCCTTCTCGGGGGGAACACTGAAGCTTTCTTT. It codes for CASGFSLLGGNTEAFF.